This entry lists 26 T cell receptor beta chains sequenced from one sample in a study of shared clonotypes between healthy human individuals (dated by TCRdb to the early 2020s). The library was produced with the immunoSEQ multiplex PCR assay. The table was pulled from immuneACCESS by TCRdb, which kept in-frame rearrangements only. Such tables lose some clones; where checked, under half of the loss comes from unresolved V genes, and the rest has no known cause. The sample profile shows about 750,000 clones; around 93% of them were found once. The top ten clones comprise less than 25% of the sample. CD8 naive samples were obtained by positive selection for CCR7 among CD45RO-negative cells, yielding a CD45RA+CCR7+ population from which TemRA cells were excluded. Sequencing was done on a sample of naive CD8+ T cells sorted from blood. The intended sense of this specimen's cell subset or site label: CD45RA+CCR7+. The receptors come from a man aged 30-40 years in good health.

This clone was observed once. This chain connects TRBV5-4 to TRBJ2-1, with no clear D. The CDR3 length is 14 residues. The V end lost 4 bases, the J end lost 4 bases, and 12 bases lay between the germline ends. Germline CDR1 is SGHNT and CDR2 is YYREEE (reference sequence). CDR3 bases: TGTGCCAGCAGCACCCGGACCGGTTACAATGAGCAGTTCTTC. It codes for CASSTRTGYNEQFF.

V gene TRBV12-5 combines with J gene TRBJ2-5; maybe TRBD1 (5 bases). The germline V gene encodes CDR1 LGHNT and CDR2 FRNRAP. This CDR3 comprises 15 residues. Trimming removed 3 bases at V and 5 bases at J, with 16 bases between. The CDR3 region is CASGLALGEEETQYF. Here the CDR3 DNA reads TGTGCTAGTGGTTTAGCATTAGGGGAAGAGGAGACCCAGTACTTC. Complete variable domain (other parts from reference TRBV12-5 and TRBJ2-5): DARVTQTPRHKVTEMGQEVTMRCQPILGHNTVFWYRQTMMQGLELLAYFRNRAPLDDSGMPKDRFSAEMPDATLATLKIQPSEPRDSAVYFCASGLALGEEETQYFGPGTRLLVL.

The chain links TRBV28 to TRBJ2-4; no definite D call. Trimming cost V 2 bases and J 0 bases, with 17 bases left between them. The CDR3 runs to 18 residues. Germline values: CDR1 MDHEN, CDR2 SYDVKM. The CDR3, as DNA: TGTGCCAGCAGTTTAGGATGGCGTACATTATTAGCCAAAAACATTCAGTACTTC. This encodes CASSLGWRTLLAKNIQYF.

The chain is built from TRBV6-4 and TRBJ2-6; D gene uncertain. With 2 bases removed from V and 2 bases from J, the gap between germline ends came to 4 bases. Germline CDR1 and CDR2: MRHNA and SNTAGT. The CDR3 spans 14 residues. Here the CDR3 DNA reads TGTGCCAGCAGTGACCAGGCTGGGGCCAACGTCCTGACTTTC. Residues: CASSDQAGANVLTF.

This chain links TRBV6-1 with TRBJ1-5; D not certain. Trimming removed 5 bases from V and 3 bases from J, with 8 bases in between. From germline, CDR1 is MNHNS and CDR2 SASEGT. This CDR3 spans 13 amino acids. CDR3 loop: CASSPGHNQPQHF. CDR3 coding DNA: TGTGCCAGCAGTCCGGGTCACAATCAGCCCCAGCATTTT.

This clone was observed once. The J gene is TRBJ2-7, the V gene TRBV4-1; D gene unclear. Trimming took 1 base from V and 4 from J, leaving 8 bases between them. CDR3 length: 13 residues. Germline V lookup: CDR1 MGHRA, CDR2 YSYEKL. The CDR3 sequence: CASSQVSAYEQYF. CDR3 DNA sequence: TGCGCCAGCAGCCAAGTTTCAGCTTACGAGCAGTACTTC.

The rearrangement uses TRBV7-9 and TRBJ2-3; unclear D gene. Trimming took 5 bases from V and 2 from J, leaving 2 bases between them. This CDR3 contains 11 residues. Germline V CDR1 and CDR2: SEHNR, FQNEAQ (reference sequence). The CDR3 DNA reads TGTGCCAGCAGCAACACAGATACGCAGTATTTT. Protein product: CASSNTDTQYF. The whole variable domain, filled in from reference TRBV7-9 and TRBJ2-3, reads DTGVSQNPRHKITKRGQNVTFRCDPISEHNRLYWYRQTLGQGPEFLTYFQNEAQLEKSRLLSDRFSAERPKGSFSTLEIQRTEQGDSAMYLCASSNTDTQYFGPGTRLTVL.

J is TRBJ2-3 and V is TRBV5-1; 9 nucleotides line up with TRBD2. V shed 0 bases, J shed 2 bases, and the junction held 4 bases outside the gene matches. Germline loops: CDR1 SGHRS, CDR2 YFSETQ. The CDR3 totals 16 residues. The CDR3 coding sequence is TGCGCCAGCAGCTTGGCCGCTAGCGGGAACACAGATACGCAGTATTTT. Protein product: CASSLAASGNTDTQYF.

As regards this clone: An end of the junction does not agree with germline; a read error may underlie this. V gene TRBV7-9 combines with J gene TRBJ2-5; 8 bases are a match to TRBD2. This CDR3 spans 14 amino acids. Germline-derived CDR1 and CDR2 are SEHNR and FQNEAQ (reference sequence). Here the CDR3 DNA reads TGTGCCGGCAGCGGTAGCGGGACACAAGAGACCCAGTACTTC. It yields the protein CAGSGSGTQETQYF.

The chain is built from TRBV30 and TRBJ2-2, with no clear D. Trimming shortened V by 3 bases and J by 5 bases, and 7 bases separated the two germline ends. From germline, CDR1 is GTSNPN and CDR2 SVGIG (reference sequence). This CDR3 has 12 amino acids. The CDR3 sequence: CAWSHGTGELFF. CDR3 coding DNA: TGTGCCTGGAGCCACGGAACCGGGGAGCTGTTTTTT.

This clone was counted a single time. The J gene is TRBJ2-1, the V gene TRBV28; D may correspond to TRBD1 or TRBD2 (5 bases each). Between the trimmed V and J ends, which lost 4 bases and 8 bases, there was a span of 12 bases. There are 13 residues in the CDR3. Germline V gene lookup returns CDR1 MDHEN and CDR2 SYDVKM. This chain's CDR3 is CASSWVEGYEQFF. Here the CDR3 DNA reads TGTGCCAGCAGTTGGGTTGAGGGGTATGAGCAGTTCTTC.

In nucleotides, the CDR3 is TGTGCCAGCAGTCCCACGGACGGCCCTAACTATGGCTACACCTTC. Translation gives CASSPTDGPNYGYTF. The V and J genes are TRBV7-9 and TRBJ1-2; D is undetermined. The CDR3 is 15 residues long. Between the trimmed V and J ends, which lost 6 bases and 0 bases, there was a span of 14 bases. Germline CDR1 reads SEHNR; CDR2 reads FQNEAQ (reference sequence). The full variable domain, completed using reference TRBV7-9 and TRBJ1-2, is DTGVSQNPRHKITKRGQNVTFRCDPISEHNRLYWYRQTLGQGPEFLTYFQNEAQLEKSRLLSDRFSAERPKGSFSTLEIQRTEQGDSAMYLCASSPTDGPNYGYTFGSGTRLTVV.

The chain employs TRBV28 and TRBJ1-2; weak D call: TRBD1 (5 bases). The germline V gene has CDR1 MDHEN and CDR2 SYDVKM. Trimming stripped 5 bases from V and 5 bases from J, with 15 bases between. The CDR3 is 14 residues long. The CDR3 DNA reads TGTGCCAGCAGTACCATAGACAGCGCGTATGGCTACACCTTC. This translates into CASSTIDSAYGYTF.

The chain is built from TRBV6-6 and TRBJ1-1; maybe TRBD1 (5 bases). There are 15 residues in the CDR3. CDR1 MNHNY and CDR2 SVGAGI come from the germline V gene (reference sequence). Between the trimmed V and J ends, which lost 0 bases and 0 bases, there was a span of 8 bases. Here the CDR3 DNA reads TGTGCCAGCAGTTACTCGTCAGGGATGAACACTGAAGCTTTCTTT. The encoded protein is CASSYSSGMNTEAFF.

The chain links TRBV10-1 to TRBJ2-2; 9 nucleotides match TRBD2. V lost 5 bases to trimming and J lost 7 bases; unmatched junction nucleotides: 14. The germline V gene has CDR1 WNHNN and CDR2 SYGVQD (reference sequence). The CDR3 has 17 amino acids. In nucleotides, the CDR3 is TGCGCCAGCAGTTCCGATGGGGTAGCGGGAGTTGTCGGGGAGCTGTTTTTT. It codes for CASSSDGVAGVVGELFF.

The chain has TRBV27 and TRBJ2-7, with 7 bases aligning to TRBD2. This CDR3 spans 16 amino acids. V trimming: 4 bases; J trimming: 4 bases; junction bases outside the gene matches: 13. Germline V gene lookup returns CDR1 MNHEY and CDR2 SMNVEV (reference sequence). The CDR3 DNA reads TGTGCCAGCAGTTCTTGGGAGGGCAGGGTTGGGTACGAGCAGTACTTC. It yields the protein CASSSWEGRVGYEQYF.

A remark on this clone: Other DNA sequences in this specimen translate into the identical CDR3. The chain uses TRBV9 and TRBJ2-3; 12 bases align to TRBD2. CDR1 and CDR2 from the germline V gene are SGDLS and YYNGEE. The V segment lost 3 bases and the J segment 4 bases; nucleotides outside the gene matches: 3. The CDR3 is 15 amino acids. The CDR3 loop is CASSEGLAGADTQYF. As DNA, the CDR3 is TGTGCCAGCAGCGAGGGACTAGCGGGCGCAGATACGCAGTATTTT.

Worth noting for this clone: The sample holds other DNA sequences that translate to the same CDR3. CDR3 sequence reads: CAISESSSYEQYF. In DNA form, the CDR3 reads TGTGCCATCAGTGAGTCGAGCTCCTACGAGCAGTACTTC. V and J are TRBV10-3 and TRBJ2-7; D is ambiguous. The V gene's germline CDR1 is ENHRY and CDR2 SYGVKD. The CDR3 runs 13 residues. V shed 0 bases and J shed 0 bases, with 3 bases lying between them.

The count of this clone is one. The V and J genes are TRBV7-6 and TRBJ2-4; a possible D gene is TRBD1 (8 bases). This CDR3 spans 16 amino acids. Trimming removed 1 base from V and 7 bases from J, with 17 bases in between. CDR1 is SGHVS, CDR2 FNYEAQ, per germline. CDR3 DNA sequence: TGTGCCAGCAGCTTAGAGACGACAGGGGAGGGGAACATTCAGTACTTC. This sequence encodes CASSLETTGEGNIQYF.

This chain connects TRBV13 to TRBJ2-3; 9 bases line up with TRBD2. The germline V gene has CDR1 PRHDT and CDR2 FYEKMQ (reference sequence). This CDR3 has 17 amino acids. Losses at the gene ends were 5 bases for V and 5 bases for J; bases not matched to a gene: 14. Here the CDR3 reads CASSAWIAGASRDTQYF. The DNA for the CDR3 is TGTGCCAGCAGCGCGTGGATAGCGGGAGCGTCGAGAGATACGCAGTATTTT. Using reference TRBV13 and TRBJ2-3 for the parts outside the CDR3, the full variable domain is AAGVIQSPRHLIKEKRETATLKCYPIPRHDTVYWYQQGPGQDPQFLISFYEKMQSDKGSIPDRFSAQQFSDYHSELNMSSLELGDSALYFCASSAWIAGASRDTQYFGPGTRLTVL.

The CDR3 reads CASSSQGVAGGYEQYF. For the CDR3, the DNA is TGTGCCAGCAGCTCACAGGGAGTAGCGGGAGGCTACGAGCAGTACTTC. The chain links TRBV7-8 to TRBJ2-7; 10 bases line up with TRBD2. The CDR3 runs 16 residues. CDR1 SGHVS and CDR2 FQNEAQ come from the germline V gene. Trimming removed 4 bases from V and 3 bases from J; junction bases left unmatched: 9.

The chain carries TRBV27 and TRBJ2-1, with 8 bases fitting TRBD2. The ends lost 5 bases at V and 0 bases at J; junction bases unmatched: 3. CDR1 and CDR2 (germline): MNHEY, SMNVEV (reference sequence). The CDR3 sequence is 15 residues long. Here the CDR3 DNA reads TGTGCCAGCAGTAGCGGGGGCTTCTCCTACAATGAGCAGTTCTTC. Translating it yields CASSSGGFSYNEQFF.

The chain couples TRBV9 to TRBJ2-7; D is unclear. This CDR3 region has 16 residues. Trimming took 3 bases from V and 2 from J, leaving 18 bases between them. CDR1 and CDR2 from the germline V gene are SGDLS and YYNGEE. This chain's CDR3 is CASSDNPSRHTYEQYF. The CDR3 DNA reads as TGTGCCAGCAGCGATAATCCTAGTCGTCATACCTACGAGCAGTACTTC.

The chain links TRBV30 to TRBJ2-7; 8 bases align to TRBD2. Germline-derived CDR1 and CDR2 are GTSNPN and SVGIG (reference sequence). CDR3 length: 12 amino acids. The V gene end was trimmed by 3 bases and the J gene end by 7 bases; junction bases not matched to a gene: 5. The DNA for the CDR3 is TGTGCCTGGAGGCCGGGAGGGGAAGAGCAGTACTTC. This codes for CAWRPGGEEQYF.

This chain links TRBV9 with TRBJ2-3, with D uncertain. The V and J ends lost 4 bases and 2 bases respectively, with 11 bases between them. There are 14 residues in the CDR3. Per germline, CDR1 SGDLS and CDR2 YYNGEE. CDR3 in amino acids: CASSPRPYTDTQYF. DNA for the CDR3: TGTGCCAGCAGCCCACGACCTTACACAGATACGCAGTATTTT.

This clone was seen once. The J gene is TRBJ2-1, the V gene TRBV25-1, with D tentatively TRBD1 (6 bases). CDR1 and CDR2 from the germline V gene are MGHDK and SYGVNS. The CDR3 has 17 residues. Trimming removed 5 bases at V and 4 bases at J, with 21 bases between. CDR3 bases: TGTGCCAGCAGTCCTCCTCGCGTGGTACAGGGATACAATGAGCAGTTCTTC. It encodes CASSPPRVVQGYNEQFF.